The rows below give T cell receptor beta chains drawn from one sample of a study of cytomegalovirus exposure and HLA in healthy donors. TCRdb keeps only in-frame clones here, not all; method: immunoSEQ multiplex PCR. The data contain under 200,000 clones, 75% to 85% of them seen just once; the ten biggest clones take up 0.39%. The sample consisted of PBMCs. These receptors originate from a male donor in good health and CMV-seropositive. Both conserved end residues are part of each CDR3.

V: TRBV18; J: TRBJ1-1; CDR3: CASSLSTFDRISHTEAFF
V: TRBV5-4; J: TRBJ2-7; CDR3: CASSASGRAVTYEQYF
V: TRBV30; J: TRBJ2-7; CDR3: CAWTPSIGEEQYF
V: TRBV6-1; J: TRBJ2-5; CDR3: CAILGGQMPRETQYF
V: TRBV7-2; J: TRBJ2-5; CDR3: CASSPLTKRVGETQYF
V: TRBV5-4; J: TRBJ2-1; CDR3: CASSLAAAGLYNEQFF
V: TRBV29-1; J: TRBJ2-3; CDR3: CSAAAGDTQYF
V: TRBV5-6; J: TRBJ1-4; CDR3: CASSWGGANEKLFF
V: TRBV28; J: TRBJ1-1; CDR3: CASSLRNTEAFF
V: TRBV9; J: TRBJ2-3; CDR3: CACPGWVTYTDTQYF
V: TRBV29-1; J: TRBJ2-5; CDR3: CSVEGDSRKTQYF
V: TRBV6-5; J: TRBJ1-1; CDR3: CASSYSTGEAFF
V: TRBV7-2; J: TRBJ1-2; CDR3: CASSLGGAALGYTF
V: TRBV6-5; J: TRBJ1-2; CDR3: CASRRQSNYGYTF
V: TRBV6-5; J: TRBJ2-7; CDR3: CASGSGGSLREQYF
V: TRBV28; J: TRBJ2-7; CDR3: CAIGGVFPLEQYF
V: TRBV9; J: TRBJ2-1; CDR3: CASSVGGGSYNEQFF
V: TRBV28; J: TRBJ2-7; CDR3: CASSPGVRVSPADF
V: TRBV27; J: TRBJ2-3; CDR3: CASSSLGLAGVNTDTQYF
V: TRBV25-1; J: TRBJ2-3; CDR3: CASSDRTTGNSDTQYF
V: TRBV4-3; J: TRBJ2-7; CDR3: CASSQAGGISYEQYF
V: TRBV9; J: TRBJ2-3; CDR3: CASSVGGSNTDTQYF
V: TRBV28; J: TRBJ2-7; CDR3: CASSSGQDSYEQYF
V: TRBV11-3; J: TRBJ2-3; CDR3: CASSRDRGTDTQYF
V: TRBV9; J: TRBJ2-2; CDR3: CASSVGSTGNTGELFF
V: TRBV5-1; J: TRBJ1-1; CDR3: CASSPPTVNTEAFF
V: TRBV7-6; J: TRBJ1-1; CDR3: CASSLGSGVGTEAFF
V: TRBV23-1; J: TRBJ2-7; CDR3: CASSQTSDITYEQYF
V: TRBV9; J: TRBJ1-2; CDR3: CASSVGRPRQGTTYGYTF
V: TRBV5-8; J: TRBJ1-4; CDR3: CASSSGQHLGSEKLFF
V: TRBV18; J: TRBJ2-3; CDR3: CASSRDSGLGDTQYF
V: TRBV7-9; J: TRBJ1-5; CDR3: CSSSLGAGGNLQPQHF
V: TRBV13; J: TRBJ1-2; CDR3: CASSLGGGLQGYGYTF
V: TRBV19; J: TRBJ1-2; CDR3: CASSLRQSFYGYTF
V: TRBV4-3; J: TRBJ1-2; CDR3: CASSQTGNYGYTF
V: TRBV7-6; J: TRBJ2-7; CDR3: CASSLDRGTSYEQYF
V: TRBV9; J: TRBJ2-1; CDR3: CASSVGTSGKGHEQFF
V: TRBV29-1; J: TRBJ2-1; CDR3: CSVADGSGNEQFF
V: TRBV6-1; J: TRBJ1-6; CDR3: CASILDRAGNSPLHF
V: TRBV11-3; J: TRBJ2-5; CDR3: CASSLGSSGGRQETQYF
V: TRBV4-2; J: TRBJ2-7; CDR3: CASSQDRVASPSYEQYF
V: TRBV5-1; J: TRBJ2-3; CDR3: CASSLIAGEDTQYF
V: TRBV27; J: TRBJ1-5; CDR3: CASSPLSTGVGRPQHF
V: TRBV14; J: TRBJ1-2; CDR3: CASSQARPGTGALGGYTF
V: TRBV7-2; J: TRBJ1-2; CDR3: CASSLDRGYGYTF